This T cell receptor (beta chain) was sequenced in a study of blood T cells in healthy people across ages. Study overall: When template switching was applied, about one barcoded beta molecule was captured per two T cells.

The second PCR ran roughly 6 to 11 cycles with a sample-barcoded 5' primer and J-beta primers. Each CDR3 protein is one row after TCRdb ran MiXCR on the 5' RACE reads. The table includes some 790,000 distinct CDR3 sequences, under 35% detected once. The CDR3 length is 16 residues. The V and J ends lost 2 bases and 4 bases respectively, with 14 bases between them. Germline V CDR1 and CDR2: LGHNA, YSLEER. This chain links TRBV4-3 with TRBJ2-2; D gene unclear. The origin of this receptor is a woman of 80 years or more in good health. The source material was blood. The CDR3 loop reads CASSQQAIKITGELFF. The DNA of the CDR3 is TGCGCCAGCAGCCAACAGGCGATTAAGATCACCGGGGAGCTGTTTTTT.